The 25 T cell receptor beta chains reported below all come from one sample, sequenced in a study of T cells in Graves' hyperthyroidism and ophthalmopathy. TCR beta CDR3 region amplification was performed from RNA transcripts. First-round RT-PCR with HTBI primers amplified the TCR CDR3 region. One entry per CDR3 protein, called by TCRdb with MiXCR from the multiplex PCR reads. The table includes some 490,000 distinct CDR3 sequences, around a fifth detected once. The sequenced sample was blood. The receptors were gathered from a woman between 65 and 79 years old with Graves' ophthalmopathy.

Note on this clonotype: A much more abundant neighbour one base away suggests this may be a read error. The rearrangement uses TRBV5-1 and TRBJ2-3, with 8 bases lining up with TRBD1. This CDR3 has 16 amino acids. V gave up 3 bases and J gave up 3 bases; unmatched junction bases: 9. Germline CDR1 reads SGHRS; CDR2 reads YFSETQ. The chain's CDR3 is CASSSGAGGRTDTQYF. CDR3 DNA sequence: TGCGCCAGCAGCTCCGGGGCAGGGGGCAGGACAGATACGCAGTATTTT.

This clonotype has ten or more counts. The V call is TRBV2, the J call TRBJ2-7; possibly TRBD2 for D (6 bases). Trimming cost V 5 bases and J 3 bases, with 11 bases left between them. Germline CDR1 reads SNHLY; CDR2 reads FYNNEI. The CDR3 runs 13 residues. CDR3: CASSQGLYYEQYF. The CDR3 coding sequence is TGTGCCAGCAGTCAGGGACTGTACTACGAGCAGTACTTC.

The genes are TRBV4-2 and TRBJ1-2, with TRBD1 as a possible D gene (6 bases). The length of the CDR3 is 13 residues. V gave up 0 bases and J gave up 8 bases, with 10 bases separating them. Germline assignment: CDR1 LGHNA and CDR2 YNFKEQ. DNA for the CDR3: TGTGCCAGCAGCCAAGACGGGGGCATGGGCTACACCTTC. It encodes CASSQDGGMGYTF.

The genes are TRBV6-1 and TRBJ1-1; no clear D. V dropped 6 bases and J dropped 1 base, with 9 bases sitting between them. The CDR3 is made up of 13 amino acids. Per germline, CDR1 MNHNS and CDR2 SASEGT. CDR3 residues: CASRVPGNTEAFF. The CDR3 DNA reads TGTGCCAGCAGGGTTCCGGGGAACACTGAAGCTTTCTTT.

The chain joins TRBV27 to TRBJ1-2; D is ambiguous. V was clipped by 5 bases and J by 3 bases, with 13 bases between them. This CDR3 has 14 residues. From germline, CDR1 is MNHEY and CDR2 SMNVEV (reference sequence). Here the CDR3 reads CASSPAGQDYGYTF. CDR3 nucleotide sequence: TGTGCCAGCAGTCCCGCCGGGCAGGACTATGGCTACACCTTC.

This clonotype has only a few counts. The chain combines TRBV7-9 with TRBJ1-6; 7 bases map to TRBD1. The length of the CDR3 is 13 residues. V shed 11 bases, J shed 7 bases, and the junction held 8 bases outside the gene matches. Germline V lookup: CDR1 SEHNR, CDR2 FQNEAQ (reference sequence). In nucleotides, the CDR3 is TGTGCCGTAACGCGCAGGGGGAATTCACCCCTCCACTTT. It specifies CAVTRRGNSPLHF.

CDR3 sequence reads: CASSPHVGQPQHF. In nucleotides, the CDR3 is TGTGCCAGCAGCCCCCACGTTGGTCAGCCCCAGCATTTT. V is TRBV7-3 and J is TRBJ1-5; D gene unclear. Trimming took off 5 bases at V and 6 bases at J, with 11 bases between the two ends. This CDR3 is built from 13 residues. Per the germline V gene, CDR1 is SGHTA and CDR2 is FQGTGA.

This clonotype was observed a handful of times. This rearrangement joins TRBV20-1 to TRBJ1-1, with 8 bases identical to TRBD1. CDR3 size: 15 residues. V trimming: 6 bases; J trimming: 1 base; junction bases outside the gene matches: 10. The V gene's germline CDR1 is DFQATT and CDR2 SNEGSKA (reference sequence). CDR3 nucleotide sequence: TGCAGTGCCTTCCGACAGGGGCCCCCGAACACTGAAGCTTTCTTT. Protein sequence: CSAFRQGPPNTEAFF.

In its sample, this clonotype was seen a few times. The gene calls are TRBV6-2 or TRBV6-3 and TRBJ1-1; D unclear. Looked up from germline, CDR1 is MNHEY and CDR2 is SVGEGT. V was trimmed by 0 bases and J by 1 base, leaving 3 bases between them. The CDR3 is 13 residues long. In nucleotides, the CDR3 is TGTGCCAGCAGTTACTCGCGGAACACTGAAGCTTTCTTT. This gives the protein CASSYSRNTEAFF.

This clonotype was counted a few times. The rearrangement joins TRBV28 to TRBJ2-6, with no clear D. Germline CDR1 reads MDHEN; CDR2 reads SYDVKM. Trimming cost V 2 bases and J 8 bases, with 10 bases left between them. The CDR3 extends over 14 amino acids. As DNA, the CDR3 is TGTGCCAGCAGTTTACCGTACAACTCCAACGTCCTGACTTTC. This encodes CASSLPYNSNVLTF.

Many counts were recorded for this clonotype. This chain uses TRBV12-3 or TRBV12-4 with TRBJ1-2, with 9 bases matching TRBD1. The ends lost 6 bases at V and 4 bases at J; junction bases unmatched: 6. The CDR3 sequence is 14 residues long. CDR3 DNA: TGTGCCAGCAGCTTGGGACAGGGACTCTATGGCTACACCTTC. Its protein product is CASSLGQGLYGYTF.

This clonotype was observed a few times. The germline gene is not matched at one end of the junction; a read error may be the cause. V is TRBV4-2 and J is TRBJ2-1; a weak D match, TRBD2 (5 bases). The CDR3 length is 14 residues. Germline lookup yields CDR1 LGHNA and CDR2 YNFKEQ. CDR3 sequence (DNA): TGTGTCAGCAGCCAAGACGCCCACGGGGATGAGCAGTTCTTC. Its protein is CVSSQDAHGDEQFF.

This clonotype occurred many times. The V gene is TRBV2, the J gene TRBJ2-7; 10 nucleotides line up with TRBD2. This CDR3 has 15 amino acids. Trimming removed 3 bases from V and 2 bases from J; junction bases left unmatched: 4. Germline V lookup: CDR1 SNHLY, CDR2 FYNNEI. The CDR3 nucleotides read TGTGCCAGCAGTGATCAAGCGGGAGGGCCCTACGAGCAGTACTTC. Residues: CASSDQAGGPYEQYF.

V and J are TRBV18 and TRBJ2-2; 7 nucleotides match TRBD2. J was trimmed by 5 bases and V by 5 bases; bases with no gene match: 17. Germline V gene lookup returns CDR1 KGHSH and CDR2 LQKENI. The length of the CDR3 is 18 residues. CDR3 nucleotides: TGTGCCAGCTCATCCTGGGACGGACGGACTAGAGATACCGGGGAGCTGTTTTTT. The encoded protein is CASSSWDGRTRDTGELFF. Filled out from reference TRBV18 and TRBJ2-2, the complete variable domain reads NAGVMQNPRHLVRRRGQEARLRCSPMKGHSHVYWYRQLPEEGLKFMVYLQKENIIDESGMPKERFSAEFPKEGPSILRIQQVVRGDSAAYFCASSSWDGRTRDTGELFFGEGSRLTVL.

This clonotype has a handful of counts. V usage is TRBV5-1 and J usage is TRBJ1-1, with unresolved D. CDR3 length: 10 residues. Germline V gives CDR1 SGHRS, CDR2 YFSETQ. V was cut by 4 bases and J by 8 bases, with 6 bases left in between. This chain's CDR3 is CASSPLEAFF. The DNA for the CDR3 is TGCGCCAGCAGCCCACTAGAAGCTTTCTTT. The whole variable domain, remainder taken from reference TRBV5-1 and TRBJ1-1, is KAGVTQTPRYLIKTRGQQVTLSCSPISGHRSVSWYQQTPGQGLQFLFEYFSETQRNKGNFPGRFSGRQFSNSRSEMNVSTLELGDSALYLCASSPLEAFFGQGTRLTVV.

Concerning this clonotype itself: A read error is possible here, since a much larger clone lies one base away. The chain combines TRBV7-2 with TRBJ2-1, with 7 bases matching TRBD1. CDR1 is SGHTA, CDR2 FQGNSA, per germline. Germline trimming cut 6 bases from V and 9 bases from J; bases unmatched to any gene: 5. This CDR3 region has 12 residues. CDR3 nucleotide sequence: TGTGCCAGCAGGCGACAGGGAGTTGAGCAGTTCTTC. Translating it yields CASRRQGVEQFF.

The genes are TRBV7-9 and TRBJ2-2; 14 nucleotides line up with TRBD2. Germline CDR1 and CDR2: SEHNR and FQNEAQ (reference sequence). This CDR3 contains 21 residues. The V and J ends lost 3 bases and 0 bases, in that order; junction bases with no gene match: 12. The CDR3 sequence is CASSLSEMGTSGSPNTGELFF. The CDR3 nucleotides read TGTGCCAGCAGCTTGAGCGAAATGGGGACTAGCGGGAGCCCGAACACCGGGGAGCTGTTTTTT.

The chain is built from TRBV28 and TRBJ1-6; TRBD1 might be the D (5 bases). The V and J ends lost 5 bases and 4 bases respectively, with 12 bases between them. Per the germline V gene, CDR1 is MDHEN and CDR2 is SYDVKM. The CDR3 length is 15 residues. The CDR3 is CASSPRGQYNSPLHF. CDR3 bases: TGTGCCAGCAGTCCCCGCGGACAATATAATTCACCCCTCCACTTT.

This rearrangement joins TRBV7-9 to TRBJ2-3, with TRBD2 matching over 10 bases. The CDR3 is 16 residues long. Germline V gene data show CDR1 as SEHNR and CDR2 as FQNEAQ (reference sequence). The ends lost 8 bases at V and 7 bases at J; junction bases unmatched: 15. Here the CDR3 reads CASSPSSGSLVNTQYF. CDR3 sequence (DNA): TGTGCCAGCTCCCCCTCTAGCGGGAGTTTGGTCAATACGCAGTATTTT.

The gene calls are TRBV20-1 and TRBJ2-1; D unresolved. The CDR3 is 18 residues long. Trimming pared 0 bases from V and 5 bases from J, leaving 23 bases between. Germline V gene data show CDR1 as DFQATT and CDR2 as SNEGSKA (reference sequence). CDR3 sequence: CSARESPSDGISNNEQFF. For the CDR3, the DNA is TGCAGTGCTAGAGAATCCCCGAGTGACGGCATATCAAACAATGAGCAGTTCTTC.

The chain recombines TRBV7-2 with TRBJ2-3; 7 bases map to TRBD2. This CDR3 is built from 15 residues. V lost 5 bases, J lost 2 bases, and 7 bases stayed unmatched. The germline V gene has CDR1 SGHTA and CDR2 FQGNSA. Here the CDR3 DNA reads TGTGCCAGCAGCCACAGCGGGATTGTCACAGATACGCAGTATTTT. The encoded protein is CASSHSGIVTDTQYF.

This rearrangement joins TRBV3-1 to TRBJ2-3; 9 bases map to TRBD2. Germline CDR1 LGHDT, CDR2 YNNKEL (reference sequence). V dropped 4 bases and J dropped 7; count of bases not matched to a gene: 9. CDR3 length equals 15 residues. CDR3: CASSRTSAFGNTQYF. As DNA, the CDR3 is TGTGCCAGCAGCCGGACTAGCGCTTTCGGGAATACGCAGTATTTT.

This clonotype was observed a few times. This chain uses TRBV7-9 with TRBJ1-1, with 9 nucleotides matching TRBD1. With V trimmed by 5 bases and J by 5 bases, 12 bases remained unmatched. CDR1 and CDR2 from the germline V gene are SEHNR and FQNEAQ (reference sequence). The CDR3 spans 16 residues. CDR3 in DNA: TGTGCCAGCAGCCTCGGGACAGGGCACGTCGGGACTGAAGCTTTCTTT. This encodes CASSLGTGHVGTEAFF. Together with reference TRBV7-9 and TRBJ1-1, the CDR3 gives the full variable domain: DTGVSQNPRHKITKRGQNVTFRCDPISEHNRLYWYRQTLGQGPEFLTYFQNEAQLEKSRLLSDRFSAERPKGSFSTLEIQRTEQGDSAMYLCASSLGTGHVGTEAFFGQGTRLTVV.

This clonotype was seen just once. The rearrangement links TRBV6-4 to TRBJ1-1; D unresolved. This CDR3 has 11 amino acids. Between the trimmed V and J ends, which lost 8 bases and 5 bases, there was a span of 9 bases. CDR1 and CDR2 (germline): MRHNA, SNTAGT. CDR3 sequence reads: CASFLLTEAFF. CDR3 sequence (DNA): TGTGCCAGCTTCCTGCTGACTGAAGCTTTCTTT.

The chain employs TRBV20-1 and TRBJ1-5, with D perhaps matching TRBD1 (5 bases). The length of the CDR3 is 13 residues. The V gene's germline CDR1 is DFQATT and CDR2 SNEGSKA (reference sequence). V was cut by 2 bases and J by 1 base, with 6 bases left in between. CDR3: CSARRDSNQPQHF. The CDR3 bases are TGCAGTGCTAGACGGGACAGCAATCAGCCCCAGCATTTT.